This TCR beta chain came from a study of shared clonotypes between healthy human individuals. Study results and limitations: Sequencing of the sorted subsets was shown by rarefaction to be incomplete despite large depth. What naive subsets generally showed was a larger estimated richness than memory subsets showed.

The CDR3 covers 17 residues. The V segment lost 2 bases and the J segment 6 bases; nucleotides outside the gene matches: 11. From germline, CDR1 is GTSNPN and CDR2 SVGIG (reference sequence). In the case of this clone: Its matching antigen is unknown.

All donors were Caucasian adults living in Nashville, Tennessee. Generated by immunoSEQ multiplex PCR, the TCRdb table keeps only in-frame clones and is missing some. The profile shows a few million clones, 85% to 95% of them singletons. V usage is TRBV30 and J usage is TRBJ2-3; TRBD2 matches at 13 bases. The sequenced material came from naive CD4+ T cells sorted from blood. Stated subset: CD45RA+ positively selected. The sequence was obtained from a man aged 18 to 30 in good health. The CDR3 coding sequence is TGTGCCTGGAGTTCCCGACGGACTAGCGGGAGTACGGATACGCAGTATTTT. Amino acid sequence: CAWSSRRTSGSTDTQYF. The full variable domain, rest sourced from reference TRBV30 and TRBJ2-3, is SQTIHQWPATLVQPVGSPLSLECTVEGTSNPNLYWYRQAAGRGLQLLFYSVGIGQISSEVPQNLSASRPQDRQFILSSKKLLLSDSGFYLCAWSSRRTSGSTDTQYFGPGTRLTVL.